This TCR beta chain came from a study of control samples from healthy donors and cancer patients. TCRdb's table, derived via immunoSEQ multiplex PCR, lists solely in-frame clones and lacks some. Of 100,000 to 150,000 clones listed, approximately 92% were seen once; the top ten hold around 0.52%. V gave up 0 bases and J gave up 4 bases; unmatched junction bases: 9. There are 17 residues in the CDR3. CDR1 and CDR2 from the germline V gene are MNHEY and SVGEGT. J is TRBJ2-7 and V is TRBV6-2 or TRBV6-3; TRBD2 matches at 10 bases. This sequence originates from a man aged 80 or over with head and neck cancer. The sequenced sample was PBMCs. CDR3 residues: CASSYSLKREGRYEQYF. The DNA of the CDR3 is TGTGCCAGCAGTTACTCGCTTAAGCGGGAGGGCCGGTACGAGCAGTACTTC.